This paragraph reports one T cell receptor (beta chain). Its antigen is as yet unknown. Given a much more abundant clone one base away, this may be a read error. Total RNA, at least 5.5 micrograms per sample, came from PBMCs. The CDR3 loop spans 17 amino acids. CDR1 SGHTS and CDR2 YDEGEE come from the germline V gene. This entry is derived from a study of blood T cells in healthy people across ages. Study outcomes and limitations: Age showed a roughly linear inverse relationship with TCR beta diversity per million T cells.

PCR was performed a second time for about 7 to 11 cycles using a sample-barcoded 5' primer and a J-beta primer mix. Samples each returned at least 2.5 million CDR3-containing paired-end reads. TCRdb re-derived calls from the 5' RACE reads in MiXCR, one entry per CDR3 protein. Of fewer than 950,000 distinct CDR3 sequences in the sample, approximately 35% were seen once. V and J are TRBV5-8 and TRBJ2-3; TRBD2 aligns across 10 bases. The sequence was collected from a young man in good health. Material: blood. For the CDR3, the DNA is TGTGCCGGCAGCTTGGGGACAGCGGGGGGGATCACAGATACGCAGTATTTT. It encodes CAGSLGTAGGITDTQYF. Filled out from reference TRBV5-8 and TRBJ2-3, the complete variable domain reads EAGVTQSPTHLIKTRGQQATLRCSPISGHTSVYWYQQALGLGLQFLLWYDEGEERNRGNFPPRFSGRQFPNYSSELNVNALELEDSALYLCAGSLGTAGGITDTQYFGPGTRLTVL.